One sample yielded the 20 T cell receptor beta chains listed below, sequenced in a study of cytomegalovirus exposure and HLA in healthy donors. PCR employed 60 Vbeta and 13 Jbeta primers. The data were produced by immunoSEQ multiplex PCR, yet TCRdb's version contains in-frame clones alone and is incomplete. The sample yields 35,000 to 45,000 clones, 60% to 75% seen once. Sequenced input: PBMCs. These TCRs come from a young man in good health and CMV-seronegative.

V is TRBV5-1 and J is TRBJ2-5; 14 bases agree with TRBD2. CDR3 length: 18 amino acids. Per the germline V gene, CDR1 is SGHRS and CDR2 is YFSETQ. J was trimmed by 5 bases and V by 4 bases; bases with no gene match: 13. CDR3 in amino acids: CASSVGLAGGRGHETQYF. CDR3 in DNA: TGCGCCAGCAGCGTAGGACTAGCGGGGGGCCGGGGTCACGAGACCCAGTACTTC.

The chain is built from TRBV6-5 and TRBJ2-1; 8 bases map to TRBD2. The CDR3 length is 16 residues. The ends lost 0 bases at V and 5 bases at J; junction bases unmatched: 6. Germline CDR1 MNHEY, CDR2 SVGAGI. The CDR3 loop is CASSYSGGRTDNEQFF. The DNA of the CDR3 is TGTGCCAGCAGTTACTCGGGCGGGAGGACGGACAATGAGCAGTTCTTC.

The rearrangement links TRBV6-5 to TRBJ1-1; D may be TRBD1 (5 bases). The CDR3 extends over 13 amino acids. The germline gives CDR1 MNHEY, CDR2 SVGAGI. The V end was cut by 6 bases, the J end by 6 bases, with 14 bases between. The CDR3 coding sequence is TGTGCCAGCAGACAAGCCAGGGCGGCTGAAGCTTTCTTT. The encoded protein is CASRQARAAEAFF.

This sequence joins TRBV5-1 and TRBJ1-1; TRBD1 agrees at 11 bases. The trim removed 2 bases at V and 0 bases at J, leaving 3 bases unmatched. Germline V CDR1 and CDR2: SGHRS, YFSETQ. The CDR3 covers 16 residues. The CDR3 is CASSFGTGGLNTEAFF. The CDR3 nucleotides read TGCGCCAGCAGCTTCGGGACAGGGGGTCTGAACACTGAAGCTTTCTTT.

The chain recombines TRBV4-1 with TRBJ2-1; 8 nucleotides line up with TRBD1. Unmatched junction bases numbered 5, after V lost 2 bases and J lost 8 bases. CDR3 length: 14 residues. Germline V gene data show CDR1 as MGHRA and CDR2 as YSYEKL. For the CDR3, the DNA is TGCGCCAGCAGCCAACTGGACAGGGTCGATGAGCAGTTCTTC. Translation: CASSQLDRVDEQFF.

This clone has just a few counts. The chain uses TRBV2 and TRBJ2-3, with D possibly matching TRBD1 (5 bases). CDR3 length: 12 amino acids. Germline V CDR1 and CDR2: SNHLY, FYNNEI. V shed 2 bases and J shed 10 bases, with 10 bases lying between them. The chain's CDR3 is CASSERGGAQYF. DNA of the CDR3: TGTGCCAGCAGTGAAAGGGGTGGGGCGCAGTATTTT.

The chain employs TRBV28 and TRBJ1-1; D may be TRBD1 (5 bases). V lost 7 bases and J lost 1, with 10 bases in between. The germline V gene encodes CDR1 MDHEN and CDR2 SYDVKM. The CDR3 runs to 13 residues. CDR3 region: CASTYQGNTEAFF. As DNA, the CDR3 is TGTGCCAGCACCTATCAGGGGAACACTGAAGCTTTCTTT.

The rearrangement joins TRBV7-8 to TRBJ2-3; 9 positions agree with TRBD1. Unmatched junction bases numbered 5, after V lost 1 base and J lost 6 bases. This CDR3 has 15 residues. CDR1 is SGHVS and CDR2 is FQNEAQ in the germline V gene. The CDR3 sequence is CASSLESDRGDTQYF. The CDR3 DNA follows: TGTGCCAGCAGCTTAGAGTCGGACAGGGGTGATACGCAGTATTTT.

The chain is built from TRBV5-1 and TRBJ2-5; 8 nucleotides agree with TRBD1. Losses at the gene ends were 4 bases for V and 1 base for J; bases not matched to a gene: 6. The germline gives CDR1 SGHRS, CDR2 YFSETQ. The CDR3 length is 15 residues. Here the CDR3 reads CASSPRQGTQETQYF. The CDR3 DNA reads as TGCGCCAGCAGCCCCCGACAGGGGACCCAAGAGACCCAGTACTTC.

This rearrangement joins TRBV7-2 to TRBJ1-1, with 9 bases identical to TRBD1. After removal of 3 bases from V and 1 base from J, the junction contained 9 bases not matched to a gene. This CDR3 comprises 17 residues. Per germline, CDR1 SGHTA and CDR2 FQGNSA. The CDR3 sequence: CASSLGPPGQGNTEAFF. CDR3 DNA: TGTGCCAGCAGCTTGGGGCCACCGGGACAGGGGAACACTGAAGCTTTCTTT.

The gene calls are TRBV5-6 and TRBJ2-1; D may be TRBD1 (5 bases). From germline, CDR1 is SGHDT and CDR2 YYEEEE. The V end lost 1 base, the J end lost 7 bases, and 12 bases lay between the germline ends. The CDR3 runs 14 residues. The CDR3 region has the DNA TGTGCCAGCAGCTTGTGGCAGGGAAAGAATGAGCAGTTCTTC. It is translated as CASSLWQGKNEQFF.

This chain links TRBV7-9 with TRBJ2-7; weak D call: TRBD2 (5 bases). Germline V gene sequence: CDR1 SEHNR, CDR2 FQNEAQ (reference sequence). Trimming shortened V by 5 bases and J by 6 bases, and 14 bases separated the two germline ends. The CDR3 sequence is 13 residues long. CDR3 region: CASSPPPGSEQYF. The CDR3 DNA reads TGTGCCAGCAGCCCTCCCCCGGGATCCGAGCAGTACTTC.

The V call is TRBV4-2, the J call TRBJ2-7; TRBD1 matches at 7 bases. This CDR3 contains 14 residues. From germline, CDR1 is LGHNA and CDR2 YNFKEQ. Germline trimming cut 5 bases from V and 4 bases from J; bases unmatched to any gene: 8. The CDR3 DNA reads TGTGCCAGCAGCAAGGGGACAGTAGGGTACGAGCAGTACTTC. This gives the protein CASSKGTVGYEQYF.

J is TRBJ2-7 and V is TRBV6-5; tentative D call: TRBD2 (6 bases). Per germline, CDR1 MNHEY and CDR2 SVGAGI. The germline V and J ends were trimmed by 10 bases and 5 bases, with 15 bases remaining between them. The CDR3 is 12 amino acids. CDR3 in DNA: TGTGCCACCGGGGGAAGTCTGAACGAGCAGTACTTC. Its protein is CATGGSLNEQYF.

The V and J genes are TRBV4-2 and TRBJ2-5, with 8 positions matching TRBD2. Per the germline V gene, CDR1 is LGHNA and CDR2 is YNFKEQ. CDR3 length: 16 residues. J was trimmed by 4 bases and V by 6 bases; bases with no gene match: 13. Here the CDR3 reads CASRTSGGPGGETQYF. The CDR3 DNA sequence: TGTGCCAGCAGGACTTCGGGGGGGCCGGGGGGAGAGACCCAGTACTTC.

This clone was detected only a few times. The J gene is TRBJ2-3, the V gene TRBV2, with 11 bases fitting TRBD2. CDR1 is SNHLY and CDR2 is FYNNEI in the germline V gene. CDR3 length equals 16 residues. J gave up 4 bases and V 3 bases, and 6 bases lay outside the gene matches. The CDR3 here is CASSDHSGRASDTQYF. The CDR3 bases are TGTGCCAGCAGTGACCATAGCGGGAGGGCCTCAGATACGCAGTATTTT.

V gene TRBV5-4 combines with J gene TRBJ2-2, with D maybe TRBD1 (5 bases). Germline V lookup: CDR1 SGHNT, CDR2 YYREEE (reference sequence). This CDR3 contains 17 residues. Trimming left V 4 bases short and J 0 bases short, with 16 bases between. CDR3 DNA sequence: TGTGCCAGCAGCCCCCCCAAGGGGCTGACGAACACCGGGGAGCTGTTTTTT. Its translation: CASSPPKGLTNTGELFF.

This rearrangement joins TRBV6-5 to TRBJ2-1; possible D gene TRBD1, 5 bases. V dropped 4 bases and J dropped 3 bases, with 16 bases sitting between them. The CDR3 runs to 16 residues. Germline loops: CDR1 MNHEY, CDR2 SVGAGI. DNA of the CDR3: TGTGCCAGCAGTTCAGTTGGGCGCAGGGTCTACAATGAGCAGTTCTTC. Encoded protein: CASSSVGRRVYNEQFF.

The gene calls are TRBV29-1 and TRBJ2-1; 12 bases agree with TRBD2. CDR3 length equals 14 residues. The trim removed 4 bases at V and 9 bases at J, leaving 7 bases unmatched. Germline CDR1 reads SQVTM; CDR2 reads ANQGSEA. CDR3 sequence reads: CSVGLAGVRLEQFF. CDR3 in DNA: TGCAGCGTTGGACTAGCGGGGGTCCGCCTTGAGCAGTTCTTC.

Details on this clone: The junction differs from germline at one of its ends, possibly a read error. The chain has TRBV28 and TRBJ2-1, with 9 nucleotides matching TRBD1. CDR1 and CDR2 (germline): MDHEN, SYDVKM. CDR3 length equals 10 residues. The chain's CDR3 is CASSGQGWLF. Written as DNA, the CDR3 is TGTGCCAGCAGCGGACAGGGGTGGCTCTTC.